The text below deals with one T cell receptor beta chain. CDR3 length: 14 residues. CDR1 is MDHEN, CDR2 SYDVKM, per germline. This record belongs to a study of T cells in narcolepsy. The method was immunoSEQ multiplex PCR; TCRdb's version includes in-frame clones alone and lacks a portion of them. The profile shows about 30,000 clones, roughly four fifths of them singletons. The chain carries TRBV28 and TRBJ2-5; maybe TRBD1 (6 bases). The DNA end favors TRBJ2-7, so the J call may be wrong. This clonotype was obtained from a human donor with narcolepsy. The sample consisted of CD45RA- memory CD4+ T cells from PBMCs. CDR3 sequence: CASSLSQGPYEQYF. For the CDR3, the DNA is TGTGCCAGCAGTTTATCACAGGGCCCCTACGAGCAGTACTTC.